This T cell receptor (beta chain) was sequenced for a study of blood T cell repertoires in COVID-19. Study information: Acute-phase and convalescent COVID-19 samples originated in the United States, Italy and Spain.

Original data processing: Reference gene primers were amplified, and this amplification served to estimate nucleated cell counts. Clones were sequenced by immunoSEQ multiplex PCR, and TCRdb holds only the in-frame ones, with some missing. V, J and clone size were drawn from that table, and D and trimming were deduced from the DNA. Here the sample spans some 170,000 clones, more than 60% being singletons. The CDR3 runs 10 residues. Unmatched junction bases numbered 7, after V lost 11 bases and J lost 12 bases. This clone was recorded only once. The V call is TRBV12-3 or TRBV12-4, the J call TRBJ1-3, with 7 positions matching TRBD1. Material: peripheral blood. The clonotype originates from a man aged 70-80 years with acute or convalescent COVID-19. The CDR3: CAFGRGVIYF. As DNA, the CDR3 is TGTGCCTTCGGCAGGGGGGTCATATATTTT.